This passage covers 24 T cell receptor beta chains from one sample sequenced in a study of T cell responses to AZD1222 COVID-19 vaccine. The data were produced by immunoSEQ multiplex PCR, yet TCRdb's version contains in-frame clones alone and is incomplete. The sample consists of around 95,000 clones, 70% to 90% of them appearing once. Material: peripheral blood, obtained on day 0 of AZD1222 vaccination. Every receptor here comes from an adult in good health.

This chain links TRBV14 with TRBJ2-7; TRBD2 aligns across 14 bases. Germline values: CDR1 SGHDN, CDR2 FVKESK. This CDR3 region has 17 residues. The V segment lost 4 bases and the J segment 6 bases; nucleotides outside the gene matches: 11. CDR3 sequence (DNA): TGTGCCAGCAGCCGACCCGTGGGACTAGCGGGAGTAGGCGAGCAGTACTTC. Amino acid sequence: CASSRPVGLAGVGEQYF.

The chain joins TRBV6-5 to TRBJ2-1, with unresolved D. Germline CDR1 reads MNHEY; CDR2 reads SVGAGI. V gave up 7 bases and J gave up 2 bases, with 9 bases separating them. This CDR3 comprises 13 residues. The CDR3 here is CASTSRPYNEQFF. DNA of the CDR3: TGTGCCAGCACCAGCCGACCCTACAATGAGCAGTTCTTC.

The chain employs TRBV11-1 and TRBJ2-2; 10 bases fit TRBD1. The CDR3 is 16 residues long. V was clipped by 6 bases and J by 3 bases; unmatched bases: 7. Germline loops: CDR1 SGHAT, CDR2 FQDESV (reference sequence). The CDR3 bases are TGTGCCAGCAGGTTACCCGGGACAGGGGACACCGGGGAGCTGTTTTTT. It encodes CASRLPGTGDTGELFF.

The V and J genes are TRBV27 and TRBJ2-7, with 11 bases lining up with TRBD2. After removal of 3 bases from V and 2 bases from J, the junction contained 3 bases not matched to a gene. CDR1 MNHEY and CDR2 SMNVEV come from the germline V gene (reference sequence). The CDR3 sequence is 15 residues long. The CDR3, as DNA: TGTGCCAGCAGTTTGCAACTAGCGGGAGCCTACGAGCAGTACTTC. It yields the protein CASSLQLAGAYEQYF.

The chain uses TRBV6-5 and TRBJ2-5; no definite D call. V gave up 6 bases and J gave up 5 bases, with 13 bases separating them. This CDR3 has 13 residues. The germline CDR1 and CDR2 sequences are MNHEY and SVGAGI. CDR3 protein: CASSRPSTETQYF. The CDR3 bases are TGTGCCAGCAGCCGCCCTTCCACGGAGACCCAGTACTTC.

CDR3 loop: CASSLRVTSGNTIYF. The CDR3 nucleotides read TGTGCCAGCAGCTTGAGGGTGACCTCTGGAAACACCATATATTTT. This rearrangement joins TRBV5-6 to TRBJ1-3; D not certain. The CDR3 spans 15 residues. V was trimmed by 1 base and J by 0 bases, leaving 8 bases between them. CDR1 is SGHDT, CDR2 YYEEEE, per germline.

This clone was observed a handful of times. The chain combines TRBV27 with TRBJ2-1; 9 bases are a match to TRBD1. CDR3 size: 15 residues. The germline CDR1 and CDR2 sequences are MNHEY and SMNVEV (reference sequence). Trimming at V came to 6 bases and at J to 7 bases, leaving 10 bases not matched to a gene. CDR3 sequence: CASRRTGTGTNEQFF. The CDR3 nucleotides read TGTGCCAGCAGAAGGACCGGGACAGGGACTAATGAGCAGTTCTTC.

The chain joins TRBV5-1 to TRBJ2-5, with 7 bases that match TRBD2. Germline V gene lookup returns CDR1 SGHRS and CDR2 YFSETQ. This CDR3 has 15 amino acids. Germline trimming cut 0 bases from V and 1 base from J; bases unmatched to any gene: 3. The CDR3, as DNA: TGCGCCAGCAGCTTGGACGGGAGGATCCAAGAGACCCAGTACTTC. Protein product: CASSLDGRIQETQYF.

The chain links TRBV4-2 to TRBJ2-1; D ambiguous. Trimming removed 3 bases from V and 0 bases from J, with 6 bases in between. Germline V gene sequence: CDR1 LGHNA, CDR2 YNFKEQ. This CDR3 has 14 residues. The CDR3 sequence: CASSHGSSYNEQFF. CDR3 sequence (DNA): TGTGCCAGCAGCCACGGTAGCTCCTACAATGAGCAGTTCTTC.

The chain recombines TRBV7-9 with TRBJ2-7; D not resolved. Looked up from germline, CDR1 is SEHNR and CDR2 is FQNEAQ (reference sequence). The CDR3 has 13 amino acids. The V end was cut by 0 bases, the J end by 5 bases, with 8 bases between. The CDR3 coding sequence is TGTGCCAGCAGCTTAGCGGGAAGTGACGAGCAGTACTTC. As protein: CASSLAGSDEQYF.

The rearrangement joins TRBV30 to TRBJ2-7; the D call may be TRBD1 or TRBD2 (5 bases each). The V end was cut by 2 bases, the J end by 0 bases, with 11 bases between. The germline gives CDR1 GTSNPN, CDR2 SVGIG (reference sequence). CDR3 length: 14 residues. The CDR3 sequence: CAWSSGRPSYEQYF. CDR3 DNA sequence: TGTGCCTGGAGTTCGGGACGGCCCTCCTACGAGCAGTACTTC.

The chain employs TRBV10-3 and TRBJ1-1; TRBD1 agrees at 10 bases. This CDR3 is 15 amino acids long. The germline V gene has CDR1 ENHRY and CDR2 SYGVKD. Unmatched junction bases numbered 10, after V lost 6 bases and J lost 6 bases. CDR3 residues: CAIRPLDRGLSEAFF. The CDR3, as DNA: TGTGCCATCAGGCCCTTAGACAGGGGGCTTTCTGAAGCTTTCTTT.

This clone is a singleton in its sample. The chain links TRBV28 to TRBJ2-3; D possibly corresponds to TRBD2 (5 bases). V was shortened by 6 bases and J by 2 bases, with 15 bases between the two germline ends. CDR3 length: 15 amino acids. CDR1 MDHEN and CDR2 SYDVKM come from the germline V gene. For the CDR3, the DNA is TGTGCCAGCAGCCTCGACTATTCCTTCACAGATACGCAGTATTTT. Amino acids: CASSLDYSFTDTQYF.

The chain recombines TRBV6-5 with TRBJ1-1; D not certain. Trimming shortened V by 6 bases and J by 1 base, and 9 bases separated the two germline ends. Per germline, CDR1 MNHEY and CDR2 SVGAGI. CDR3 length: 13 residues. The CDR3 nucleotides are TGTGCCAGCAGAGGACCGGGGAACACTGAAGCTTTCTTT. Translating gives CASRGPGNTEAFF.

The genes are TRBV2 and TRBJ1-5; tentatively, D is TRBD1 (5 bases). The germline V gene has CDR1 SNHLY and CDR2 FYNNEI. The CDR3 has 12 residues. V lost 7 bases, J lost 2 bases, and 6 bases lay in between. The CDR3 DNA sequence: TGTGCCAGCACACAGGGCAATCAGCCCCAGCATTTT. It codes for CASTQGNQPQHF. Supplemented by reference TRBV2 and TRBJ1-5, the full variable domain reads EPEVTQTPSHQVTQMGQEVILRCVPISNHLYFYWYRQILGQKVEFLVSFYNNEISEKSEIFDDQFSVERPDGSNFTLKIRSTKLEDSAMYFCASTQGNQPQHFGDGTRLSIL.

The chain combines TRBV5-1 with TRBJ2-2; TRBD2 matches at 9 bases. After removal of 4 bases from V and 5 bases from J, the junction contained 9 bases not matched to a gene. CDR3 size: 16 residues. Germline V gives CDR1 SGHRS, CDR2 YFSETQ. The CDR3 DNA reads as TGCGCCAGCAGCGCACCGACTAGCGGAGATACCGGGGAGCTGTTTTTT. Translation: CASSAPTSGDTGELFF. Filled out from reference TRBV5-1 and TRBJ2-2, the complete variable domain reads KAGVTQTPRYLIKTRGQQVTLSCSPISGHRSVSWYQQTPGQGLQFLFEYFSETQRNKGNFPGRFSGRQFSNSRSEMNVSTLELGDSALYLCASSAPTSGDTGELFFGEGSRLTVL.

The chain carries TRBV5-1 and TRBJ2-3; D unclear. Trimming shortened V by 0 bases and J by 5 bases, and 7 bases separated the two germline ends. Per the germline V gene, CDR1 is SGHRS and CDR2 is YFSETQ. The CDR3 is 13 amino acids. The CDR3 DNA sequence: TGCGCCAGCAGCTTGGCCACCGAAGATACGCAGTATTTT. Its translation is CASSLATEDTQYF.

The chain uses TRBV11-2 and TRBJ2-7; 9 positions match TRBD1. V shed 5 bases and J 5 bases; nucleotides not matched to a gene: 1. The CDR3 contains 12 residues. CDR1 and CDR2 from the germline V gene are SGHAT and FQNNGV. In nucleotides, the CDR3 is TGTGCCAGCAGCCGGACAGGGGACGAGCAGTACTTC. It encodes CASSRTGDEQYF.

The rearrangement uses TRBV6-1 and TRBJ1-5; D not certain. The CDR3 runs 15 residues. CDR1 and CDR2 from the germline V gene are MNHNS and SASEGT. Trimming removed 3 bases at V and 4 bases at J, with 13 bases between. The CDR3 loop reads CASSELGSRNQPQHF. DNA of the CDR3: TGTGCCAGCAGTGAGCTGGGTAGCAGGAATCAGCCCCAGCATTTT.

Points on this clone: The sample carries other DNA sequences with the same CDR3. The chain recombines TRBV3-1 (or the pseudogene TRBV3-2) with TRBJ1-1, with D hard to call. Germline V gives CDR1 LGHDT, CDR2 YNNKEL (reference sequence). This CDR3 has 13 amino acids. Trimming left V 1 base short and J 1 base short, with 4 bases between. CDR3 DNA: TGTGCCAGCAGCCAAGCAGGGAACACTGAAGCTTTCTTT. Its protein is CASSQAGNTEAFF.

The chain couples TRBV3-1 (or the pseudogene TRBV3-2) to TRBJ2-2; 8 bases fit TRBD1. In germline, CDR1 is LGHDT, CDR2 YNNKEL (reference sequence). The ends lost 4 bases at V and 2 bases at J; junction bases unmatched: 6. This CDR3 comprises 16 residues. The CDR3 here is CASSLRTGINTGELFF. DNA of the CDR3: TGTGCCAGCAGCCTGAGGACAGGGATCAACACCGGGGAGCTGTTTTTT.

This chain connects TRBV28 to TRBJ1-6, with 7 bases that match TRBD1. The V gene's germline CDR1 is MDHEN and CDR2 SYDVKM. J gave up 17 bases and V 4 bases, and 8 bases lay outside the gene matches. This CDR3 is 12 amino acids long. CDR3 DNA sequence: TGTGCCAGCAGTTCCGCTGGAGGGGGCTTCCACTTT. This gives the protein CASSSAGGGFHF.

The CDR3 region is CASSLVGGYEQFF. CDR3 DNA: TGTGCCAGCAGCTTGGTGGGGGGCTATGAGCAGTTCTTC. The chain employs TRBV5-4 and TRBJ2-1; the D call may be TRBD1 or TRBD2 (6 bases each). Germline-derived CDR1 and CDR2 are SGHNT and YYREEE (reference sequence). This CDR3 spans 13 amino acids. V was cut by 0 bases and J by 8 bases, with 9 bases left in between.

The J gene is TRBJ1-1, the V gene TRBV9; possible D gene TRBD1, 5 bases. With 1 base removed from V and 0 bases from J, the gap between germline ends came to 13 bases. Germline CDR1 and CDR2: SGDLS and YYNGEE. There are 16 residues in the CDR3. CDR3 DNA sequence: TGTGCCAGCAGCGTATTAGGGACCGAGTTGAACACTGAAGCTTTCTTT. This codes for CASSVLGTELNTEAFF.